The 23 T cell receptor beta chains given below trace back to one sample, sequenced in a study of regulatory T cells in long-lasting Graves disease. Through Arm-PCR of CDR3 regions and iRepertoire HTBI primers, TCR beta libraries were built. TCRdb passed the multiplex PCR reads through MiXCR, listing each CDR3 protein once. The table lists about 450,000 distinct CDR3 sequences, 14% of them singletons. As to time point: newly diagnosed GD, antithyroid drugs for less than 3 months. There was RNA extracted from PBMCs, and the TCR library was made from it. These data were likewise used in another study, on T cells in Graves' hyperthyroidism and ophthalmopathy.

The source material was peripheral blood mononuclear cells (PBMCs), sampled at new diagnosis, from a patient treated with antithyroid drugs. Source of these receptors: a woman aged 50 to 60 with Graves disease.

CDR3 amino acids: CASSQQPSGTAWNEQYF. CDR3 nucleotide sequence: TGTGCCAGCTCCCAACAACCCAGTGGGACAGCGTGGAACGAGCAGTACTTC. The rearrangement joins TRBV18 to TRBJ2-7, with TRBD1 identical over 7 bases. The length of the CDR3 is 17 residues. Per the germline V gene, CDR1 is KGHSH and CDR2 is LQKENI. Germline trimming cut 6 bases from V and 5 bases from J; bases unmatched to any gene: 19. Full variable domain (rest looked up from reference TRBV18 and TRBJ2-7): NAGVMQNPRHLVRRRGQEARLRCSPMKGHSHVYWYRQLPEEGLKFMVYLQKENIIDESGMPKERFSAEFPKEGPSILRIQQVVRGDSAAYFCASSQQPSGTAWNEQYFGPGTRLTVT.

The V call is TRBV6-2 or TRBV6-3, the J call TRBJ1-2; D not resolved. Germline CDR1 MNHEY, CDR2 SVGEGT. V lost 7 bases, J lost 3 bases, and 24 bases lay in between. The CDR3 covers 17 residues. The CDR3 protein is CASKGFAYEKKDYGYTF. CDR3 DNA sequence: TGTGCCAGCAAAGGCTTCGCCTACGAAAAAAAAGACTATGGCTACACCTTC.

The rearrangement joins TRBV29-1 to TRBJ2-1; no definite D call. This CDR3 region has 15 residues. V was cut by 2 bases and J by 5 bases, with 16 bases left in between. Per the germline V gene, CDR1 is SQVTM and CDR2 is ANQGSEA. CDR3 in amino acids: CSVEPETRFNNEQFF. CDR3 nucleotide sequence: TGCAGCGTTGAACCCGAGACAAGGTTCAACAATGAGCAGTTCTTC.

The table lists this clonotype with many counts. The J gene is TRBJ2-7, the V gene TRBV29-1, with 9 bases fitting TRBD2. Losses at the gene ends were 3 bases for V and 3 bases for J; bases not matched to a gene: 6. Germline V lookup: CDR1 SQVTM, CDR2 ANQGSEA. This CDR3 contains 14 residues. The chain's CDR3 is CSVEGLAGSYEQYF. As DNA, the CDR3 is TGCAGCGTTGAGGGTCTAGCGGGGAGCTACGAGCAGTACTTC.

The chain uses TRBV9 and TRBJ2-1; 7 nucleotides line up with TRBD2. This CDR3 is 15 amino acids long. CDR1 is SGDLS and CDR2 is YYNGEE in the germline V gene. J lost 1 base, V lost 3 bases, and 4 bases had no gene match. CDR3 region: CASSAGLGSYNEQFF. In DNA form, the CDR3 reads TGTGCCAGCAGCGCAGGACTAGGTTCCTACAATGAGCAGTTCTTC.

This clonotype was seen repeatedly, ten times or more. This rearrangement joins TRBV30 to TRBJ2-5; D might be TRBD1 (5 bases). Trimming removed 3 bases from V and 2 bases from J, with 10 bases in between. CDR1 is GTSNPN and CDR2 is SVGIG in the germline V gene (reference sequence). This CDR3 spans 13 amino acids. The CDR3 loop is CAWSRQLQETQYF. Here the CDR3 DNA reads TGTGCCTGGAGCCGACAGTTACAAGAGACCCAGTACTTC.

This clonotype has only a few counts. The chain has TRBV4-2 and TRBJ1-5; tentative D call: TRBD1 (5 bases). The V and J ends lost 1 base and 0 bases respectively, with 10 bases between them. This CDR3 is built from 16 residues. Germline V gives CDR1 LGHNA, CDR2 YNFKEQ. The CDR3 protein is CASSQVEGISNQPQHF. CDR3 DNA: TGTGCCAGCAGCCAAGTTGAGGGGATTAGCAATCAGCCCCAGCATTTT.

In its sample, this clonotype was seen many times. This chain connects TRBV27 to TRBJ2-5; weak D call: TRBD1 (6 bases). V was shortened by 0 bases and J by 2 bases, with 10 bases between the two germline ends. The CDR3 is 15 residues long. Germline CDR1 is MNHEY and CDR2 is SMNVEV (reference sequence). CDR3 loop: CASSLSTGLQETQYF. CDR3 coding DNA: TGTGCCAGCAGTTTATCTACAGGGTTACAAGAGACCCAGTACTTC.

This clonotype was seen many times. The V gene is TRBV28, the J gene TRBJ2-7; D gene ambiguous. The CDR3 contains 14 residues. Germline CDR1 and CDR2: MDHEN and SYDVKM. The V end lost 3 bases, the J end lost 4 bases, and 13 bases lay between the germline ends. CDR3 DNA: TGTGCCAGCAGTTTTGACCAGAGTTCTTACGAGCAGTACTTC. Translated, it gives CASSFDQSSYEQYF.

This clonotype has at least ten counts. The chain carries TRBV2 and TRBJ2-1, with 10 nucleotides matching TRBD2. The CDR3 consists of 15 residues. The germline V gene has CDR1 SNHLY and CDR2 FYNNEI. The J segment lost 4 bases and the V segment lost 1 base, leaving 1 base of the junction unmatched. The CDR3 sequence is CASSEGTSGYNEQFF. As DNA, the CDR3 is TGTGCCAGCAGTGAAGGGACTAGCGGATACAATGAGCAGTTCTTC.

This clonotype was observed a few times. CDR3 in amino acids: CASSASGIGTDTQYF. Here the CDR3 DNA reads TGTGCCAGCAGCGCAAGCGGGATTGGCACAGATACGCAGTATTTT. This chain joins TRBV9 and TRBJ2-3; the match to TRBD2 covers 7 bases. This CDR3 spans 15 amino acids. V dropped 3 bases and J dropped 1; count of bases not matched to a gene: 5. In germline, CDR1 is SGDLS, CDR2 YYNGEE.

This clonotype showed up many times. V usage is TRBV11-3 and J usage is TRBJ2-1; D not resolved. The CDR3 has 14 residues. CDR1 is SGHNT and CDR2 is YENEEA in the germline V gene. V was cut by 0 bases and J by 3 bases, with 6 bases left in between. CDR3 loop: CASSLDRNYNEQFF. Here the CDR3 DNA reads TGTGCCAGCAGCTTAGATCGGAACTACAATGAGCAGTTCTTC.

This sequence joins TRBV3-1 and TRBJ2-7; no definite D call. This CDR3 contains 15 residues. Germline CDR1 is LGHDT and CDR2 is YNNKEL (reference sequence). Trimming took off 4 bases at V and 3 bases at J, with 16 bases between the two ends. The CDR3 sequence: CASSLLSDRSYEQYF. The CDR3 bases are TGTGCCAGCAGCCTCCTATCCGATCGGAGCTACGAGCAGTACTTC.

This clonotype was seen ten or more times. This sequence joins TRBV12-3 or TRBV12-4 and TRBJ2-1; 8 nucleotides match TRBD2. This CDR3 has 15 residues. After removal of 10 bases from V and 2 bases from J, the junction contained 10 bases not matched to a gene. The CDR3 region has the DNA TGTGCCACTACTAGCGGCGGACTGACCTACAATGAGCAGTTCTTC. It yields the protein CATTSGGLTYNEQFF.

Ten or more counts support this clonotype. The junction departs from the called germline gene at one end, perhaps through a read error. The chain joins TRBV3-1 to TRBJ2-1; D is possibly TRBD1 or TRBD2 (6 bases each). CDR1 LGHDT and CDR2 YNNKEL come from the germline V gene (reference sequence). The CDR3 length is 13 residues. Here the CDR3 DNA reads TGTGCCAGCAGCCAAGATGAGGGGGGTTTCTGGTCCTTC. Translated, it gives CASSQDEGGFWSF.

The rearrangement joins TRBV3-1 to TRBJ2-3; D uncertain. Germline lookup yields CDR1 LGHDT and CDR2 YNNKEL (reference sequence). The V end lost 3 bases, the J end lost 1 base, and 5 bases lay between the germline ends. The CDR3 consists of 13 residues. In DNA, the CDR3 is TGTGCCAGCAGCCACATGGGCACAGATACGCAGTATTTT. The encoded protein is CASSHMGTDTQYF.

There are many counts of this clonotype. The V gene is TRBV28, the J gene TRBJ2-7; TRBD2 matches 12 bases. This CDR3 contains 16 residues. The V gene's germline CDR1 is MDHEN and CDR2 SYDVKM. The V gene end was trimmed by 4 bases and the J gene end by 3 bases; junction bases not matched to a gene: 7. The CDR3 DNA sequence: TGTGCCAGCAGTTCATCAGGACTAGCGGGATTCTACGAGCAGTACTTC. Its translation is CASSSSGLAGFYEQYF.

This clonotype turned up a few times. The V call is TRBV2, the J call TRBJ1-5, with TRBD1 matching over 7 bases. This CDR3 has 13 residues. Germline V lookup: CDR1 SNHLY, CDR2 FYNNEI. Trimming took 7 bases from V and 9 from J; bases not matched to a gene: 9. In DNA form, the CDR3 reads TGTGCCAGCACCGAGACAGGGTATTGGCCCCAGCATTTT. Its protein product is CASTETGYWPQHF.

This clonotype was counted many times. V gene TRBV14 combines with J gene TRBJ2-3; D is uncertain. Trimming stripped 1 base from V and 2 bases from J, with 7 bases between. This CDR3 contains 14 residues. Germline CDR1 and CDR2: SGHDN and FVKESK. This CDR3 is CASSQVQYTDTQYF. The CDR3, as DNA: TGTGCCAGCAGCCAAGTTCAGTACACAGATACGCAGTATTTT.

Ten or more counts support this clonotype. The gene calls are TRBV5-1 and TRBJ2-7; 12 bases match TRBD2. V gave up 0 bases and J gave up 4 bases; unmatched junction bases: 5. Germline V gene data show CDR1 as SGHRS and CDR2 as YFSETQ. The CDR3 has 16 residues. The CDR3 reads CASSLARGTSGYEQYF. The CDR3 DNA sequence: TGCGCCAGCAGCTTGGCCCGCGGGACTAGCGGGTACGAGCAGTACTTC.

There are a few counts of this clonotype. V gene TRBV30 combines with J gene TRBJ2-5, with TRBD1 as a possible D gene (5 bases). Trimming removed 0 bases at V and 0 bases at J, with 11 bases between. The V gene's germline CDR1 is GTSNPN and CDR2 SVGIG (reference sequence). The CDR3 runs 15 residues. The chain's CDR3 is CAWSVRGWYQETQYF. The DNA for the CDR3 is TGTGCCTGGAGTGTAAGGGGATGGTACCAAGAGACCCAGTACTTC.

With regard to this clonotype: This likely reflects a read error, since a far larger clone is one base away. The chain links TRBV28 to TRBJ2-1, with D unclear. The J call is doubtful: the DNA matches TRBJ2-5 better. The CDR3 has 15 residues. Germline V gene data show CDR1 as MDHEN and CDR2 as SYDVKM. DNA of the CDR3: TGTGCCAGCAGTTCCCTAACGCTCCGTCAAGAGACCCAGTACTTC. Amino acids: CASSSLTLRQETQYF.

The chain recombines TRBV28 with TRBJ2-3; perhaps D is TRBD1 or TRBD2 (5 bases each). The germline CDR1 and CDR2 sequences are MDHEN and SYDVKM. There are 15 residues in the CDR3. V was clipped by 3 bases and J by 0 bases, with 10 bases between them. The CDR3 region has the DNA TGTGCCAGCAGTTTGTGGGGGAAGAGCACAGATACGCAGTATTTT. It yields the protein CASSLWGKSTDTQYF.